This T cell receptor (beta chain) was retrieved from a study of graft-versus-host responses after intestinal transplantation. Overall study: Transplantation in recipients was multivisceral, liver-intestinal, or isolated intestinal. All of the recipients had induction that used anti-thymocyte globulin, then tacrolimus and steroids for roughly three years. Study-wide points: Recipient marrow harbored GvH clones, some of which surfaced first in ileum or blood.

In regard to this clone: As yet, its antigen is unknown.

The method was immunoSEQ multiplex PCR; TCRdb's version includes in-frame clones alone and lacks a portion of them. Of 75,000 to 90,000 clones listed, 70% to 90% were seen once; the top ten hold roughly 0.35%. The CDR3 runs 13 residues. CDR1 GTSNPN and CDR2 SVGIG come from the germline V gene (reference sequence). V lost 4 bases, J lost 9 bases, and 10 bases stayed unmatched. This clonotype was sampled from a human donor who received an intestinal transplant. The sequences come from unstimulated CD4+ T cells sorted from spleen or lymph node cells, collected before intestinal transplant. The rearrangement links TRBV30 to TRBJ1-1, with TRBD1 matching over 8 bases. DNA of the CDR3: TGTGCCTGGACCCTACAGGGGGGAATGCAAGCTTTCTTT. This sequence encodes CAWTLQGGMQAFF.